These 13 T cell receptor beta chains share one sample of origin, sequenced in a study of PD-1 blockade in classical Hodgkin lymphoma. The assay was immunoSEQ multiplex PCR, and TCRdb's table has in-frame clones only and misses some. The table records roughly 19,000 clones, approximately 73% of them present only once. The sample's time point: cycle 4 day 1 (C4D1), after more than five weeks of nivolumab. Every patient relapsed after autologous stem cell transplantation, and brentuximab vedotin exposure varied. This specimen was peripheral blood mononuclear cells (PBMCs), taken before the fourth cycle of nivolumab. The receptors shown here come from a human donor with classical Hodgkin lymphoma.

The chain couples TRBV19 to TRBJ2-2; 10 bases align to TRBD1. V lost 3 bases to trimming and J lost 5 bases; unmatched junction nucleotides: 9. Germline lookup yields CDR1 LNHDA and CDR2 SQIVND (reference sequence). CDR3 length equals 17 residues. The CDR3 here is CASSISPGQGWTGELFF. The CDR3 DNA reads TGTGCCAGTAGTATCTCACCGGGACAGGGGTGGACCGGGGAGCTGTTTTTT.

This chain links TRBV19 with TRBJ2-4, with D uncertain. The CDR3 is 17 residues long. Germline-derived CDR1 and CDR2 are LNHDA and SQIVND (reference sequence). V was cut by 3 bases and J by 0 bases, with 15 bases left in between. DNA for the CDR3: TGTGCCAGTAGTATCTTCCGGACGGAACTAGCCAAAAACATTCAGTACTTC. It is translated as CASSIFRTELAKNIQYF.

The chain couples TRBV29-1 to TRBJ1-2; D ambiguous. Trimming removed 3 bases at V and 1 base at J, with 6 bases between. This CDR3 is 12 amino acids long. Per germline, CDR1 SQVTM and CDR2 ANQGSEA. The CDR3 bases are TGCAGCGTTGATACGAATAACTATGGCTACACCTTC. Protein sequence: CSVDTNNYGYTF.

The rearrangement joins TRBV7-2 to TRBJ1-5, with 7 bases aligning to TRBD1. CDR3 size: 15 residues. V shed 2 bases, J shed 4 bases, and the junction held 5 bases outside the gene matches. CDR1 SGHTA and CDR2 FQGNSA come from the germline V gene. The CDR3 here is CASSLRQGQNQPQHF. The CDR3 nucleotides read TGTGCCAGCAGCTTACGGCAGGGACAGAATCAGCCCCAGCATTTT.

With regard to this clone: This CDR3 is also generated by other DNA sequences in the sample. This rearrangement joins TRBV19 to TRBJ1-2, with a possible D match to TRBD1 (5 bases). V lost 2 bases, J lost 2 bases, and 9 bases lay in between. CDR1 and CDR2 from the germline V gene are LNHDA and SQIVND (reference sequence). This CDR3 spans 14 amino acids. This CDR3 is CASSILTANYGYTF. The CDR3 region has the DNA TGTGCCAGTAGTATATTGACAGCGAACTATGGCTACACCTTC.

J is TRBJ2-7 and V is TRBV5-1; perhaps TRBD1 as D (6 bases). The CDR3 runs 13 residues. Germline loops: CDR1 SGHRS, CDR2 YFSETQ. Trimming left V 5 bases short and J 4 bases short, with 13 bases between. Written as DNA, the CDR3 is TGCGCCAGCAGTCGGATAGGGGGTTACGAGCAGTACTTC. It codes for CASSRIGGYEQYF.

The chain joins TRBV2 to TRBJ2-3, with D possibly TRBD1 on 6 matching bases. CDR3 length: 15 residues. Germline V gene data show CDR1 as SNHLY and CDR2 as FYNNEI. V was clipped by 7 bases and J by 1 base, with 15 bases between them. CDR3 DNA: TGTGCCAGCAACTTGTTGGGACAACGCACAGATACGCAGTATTTT. Translated, it gives CASNLLGQRTDTQYF.

V gene TRBV29-1 combines with J gene TRBJ1-1; tentative D call: TRBD1 (5 bases). The CDR3 length is 13 residues. The germline V gene has CDR1 SQVTM and CDR2 ANQGSEA. The CDR3 sequence is CTANGLQGSEAFF. CDR3 DNA: TGCACCGCCAACGGACTGCAGGGTTCTGAAGCTTTCTTT.

The genes are TRBV4-2 and TRBJ2-7, with D possibly matching TRBD2 (5 bases). This CDR3 region has 17 residues. Between the trimmed V and J ends, which lost 4 bases and 5 bases, there was a span of 24 bases. The germline V gene encodes CDR1 LGHNA and CDR2 YNFKEQ. The CDR3 DNA follows: TGTGCCAGCAGCCCTCGGGGTGCAGGCCGAGGTATCCACGAGCAGTACTTC. Amino acids: CASSPRGAGRGIHEQYF.

The chain recombines TRBV19 with TRBJ2-7, with a possible D match to TRBD2 (8 bases). The V gene lost 4 bases and the J gene lost 4 bases, with 17 bases spanning the gap. The length of the CDR3 is 15 residues. From germline, CDR1 is LNHDA and CDR2 SQIVND (reference sequence). The CDR3 DNA follows: TGTGCCAGTAGTACTGGGACTAGGGGGCATTACGAGCAGTACTTC. It codes for CASSTGTRGHYEQYF.

The chain employs TRBV7-2 and TRBJ2-4; weak D call: TRBD1 (7 bases). The CDR3 has 16 amino acids. Germline values: CDR1 SGHTA, CDR2 FQGNSA. Trimming took off 6 bases at V and 7 bases at J, with 22 bases between the two ends. The CDR3 sequence is CASSRGVTGEGNIQYF. The CDR3 DNA reads TGTGCCAGCAGTCGCGGGGTCACAGGGGAAGGGAACATTCAGTACTTC.

This chain's CDR3 is CASSFHNEQFF. In DNA form, the CDR3 reads TGTGCCAGCAGTTTTCACAATGAGCAGTTCTTC. The rearrangement uses TRBV28 and TRBJ2-1, with D unclear. The CDR3 has 11 residues. Germline loops: CDR1 MDHEN, CDR2 SYDVKM. Deletions cut 3 bases from V and 5 bases from J, with 2 bases between.

The count of this clone is one. The rearrangement links TRBV4-1 to TRBJ2-3, with 7 bases aligning to TRBD2. This CDR3 spans 17 amino acids. The germline V gene has CDR1 MGHRA and CDR2 YSYEKL. V lost 0 bases and J lost 2; bases outside the gene matches: 8. The CDR3 DNA reads as TGCGCCAGCAGCCAAGAGACCGGGGGGTCGATCACAGATACGCAGTATTTT. It is translated as CASSQETGGSITDTQYF.